A single sample is the source of the 28 T cell receptor beta chains below, sequenced in a study of human T cells and chemical hapten exposure. Using its own MiXCR run on the RACE reads, TCRdb lists one record per CDR3 protein. The data contain around 57,000 distinct CDR3 sequences, about 11% of them seen just once; the ten biggest clones take up under 5%. The time point was: pre-sensitization, week 0. Indicated treatment: therapeutic diphenylcyclopropenone sensitization with weekly scalp DPC. Sample: whole blood, taken in connection with sensitization to the hapten diphenylcyclopropenone (DPC). The receptors stem from a woman aged 40-49 years with alopecia areata. Some clones in this sample may be carry-over from other donors' samples.

This clonotype showed up many times. J is TRBJ1-3 and V is TRBV30; D gene unclear. There are 12 residues in the CDR3. Germline V gives CDR1 GTSNPN, CDR2 SVGIG (reference sequence). The V gene lost 6 bases and the J gene lost 2 bases, with 8 bases spanning the gap. The CDR3 bases are TGTGCCTGCCATTCAGCTGGAAACACCATATATTTT. Protein sequence: CACHSAGNTIYF.

The V gene is TRBV11-1, the J gene TRBJ2-1; the D call may be TRBD1 or TRBD2 (5 bases each). This CDR3 region has 14 residues. The ends were cut back, 5 bases at V and 3 bases at J, with 11 bases in the middle. Germline V CDR1 and CDR2: SGHAT, FQDESV (reference sequence). CDR3: CASSPRDRYNEQFF. DNA of the CDR3: TGTGCCAGCAGCCCCCGGGACCGCTACAATGAGCAGTTCTTC. Full variable domain (missing parts from reference TRBV11-1 and TRBJ2-1): EAEVAQSPRYKITEKSQAVAFWCDPISGHATLYWYRQILGQGPELLVQFQDESVVDDSQLPKDRFSAERLKGVDSTLKIQPAELGDSAMYLCASSPRDRYNEQFFGPGTRLTVL.

This clonotype was picked up many times. The J gene is TRBJ2-2, the V gene TRBV7-8; 8 bases line up with TRBD2. Trimming cost V 6 bases and J 5 bases; bases outside gene matches: 5. Germline CDR1 reads SGHVS; CDR2 reads FQNEAQ. The CDR3 sequence is 14 residues long. CDR3 in amino acids: CASSSSGGTGELFF. In DNA form, the CDR3 reads TGTGCCAGCAGTTCGTCGGGGGGGACCGGGGAGCTGTTTTTT.

This clonotype came up many times. This sequence joins TRBV12-3 or TRBV12-4 and TRBJ1-5; TRBD1 matches 11 bases. There are 15 residues in the CDR3. The V gene end was trimmed by 6 bases and the J gene end by 6 bases; junction bases not matched to a gene: 7. CDR3 DNA: TGTGCCAGCAGGAGGGGACAGGGGGAGGGTCAGCCCCAGCATTTT. As protein: CASRRGQGEGQPQHF.

This clonotype was counted ten times or more. V gene TRBV11-2 combines with J gene TRBJ2-7, with D hard to call. Germline loops: CDR1 SGHAT, CDR2 FQNNGV. This CDR3 is 14 amino acids long. V lost 0 bases, J lost 2 bases, and 8 bases lay in between. CDR3 residues: CASSLERTTYEQYF. CDR3 bases: TGTGCCAGCAGCTTAGAAAGGACGACCTACGAGCAGTACTTC.

V and J are TRBV30 and TRBJ1-1, with D perhaps TRBD1 (5 bases). The germline V and J ends were trimmed by 5 bases and 4 bases, with 20 bases remaining between them. CDR3 length equals 15 residues. Germline CDR1 is GTSNPN and CDR2 is SVGIG (reference sequence). The CDR3 bases are TGTGCCTGGGCCCTCGGACACGGTTTTATCACTGAAGCTTTCTTT. Amino acids: CAWALGHGFITEAFF.

This clonotype occurred many times. This chain links TRBV19 with TRBJ2-7, with D perhaps matching TRBD2 (7 bases). V lost 8 bases, J lost 4 bases, and 15 bases lay in between. Germline V gives CDR1 LNHDA, CDR2 SQIVND (reference sequence). This CDR3 contains 13 residues. The CDR3 nucleotides read TGTGCCAGTGCCGCGGGGGCTGGGTACGAGCAGTACTTC. This gives the protein CASAAGAGYEQYF.

In its sample, this clonotype was seen many times. The J gene is TRBJ1-1, the V gene TRBV10-3; D unresolved. This CDR3 contains 13 residues. Germline lookup yields CDR1 ENHRY and CDR2 SYGVKD. The germline V and J ends were trimmed by 7 bases and 4 bases, with 13 bases remaining between them. This CDR3 is CAIKGPLGTEAFF. The CDR3 coding sequence is TGTGCCATCAAAGGCCCATTGGGCACTGAAGCTTTCTTT.

This clonotype appeared many times. The CDR3 nucleotides read TGTGCCAGCAGCGTAGTAACTAGCAACAATGAGCAGTTCTTC. Encoded protein: CASSVVTSNNEQFF. The J gene is TRBJ2-1, the V gene TRBV9, with a possible D match to TRBD2 (6 bases). CDR3 length: 14 residues. Germline assignment: CDR1 SGDLS and CDR2 YYNGEE. Trimming took 0 bases from V and 5 from J, leaving 9 bases between them.

This chain uses TRBV7-2 with TRBJ1-3, with 7 bases that match TRBD1. CDR1 and CDR2 from the germline V gene are SGHTA and FQGNSA. V was clipped by 5 bases and J by 0 bases; unmatched bases: 10. The CDR3 spans 17 residues. CDR3 loop: CASSPGGGVYSGNTIYF. In nucleotides, the CDR3 is TGTGCCAGCAGCCCAGGGGGTGGAGTTTACTCTGGAAACACCATATATTTT.

There are many counts of this clonotype. The J gene is TRBJ2-3, the V gene TRBV28; 9 nucleotides agree with TRBD1. The CDR3 consists of 15 residues. V trimming: 5 bases; J trimming: 4 bases; junction bases outside the gene matches: 7. Germline V gives CDR1 MDHEN, CDR2 SYDVKM. This chain's CDR3 is CASSTTGGGADTQYF. CDR3 nucleotides: TGTGCCAGCAGTACGACAGGGGGTGGCGCAGATACGCAGTATTTT.

As to this clonotype: A much larger clone lies a single base off, so this may be a read error. The rearrangement links TRBV28 to TRBJ1-6, with 9 bases fitting TRBD1. CDR3 size: 13 residues. J was trimmed by 7 bases and V by 5 bases; bases with no gene match: 0. CDR1 is MDHEN, CDR2 SYDVKM, per germline. The CDR3 protein is CASSGQGNSPLHF. In nucleotides, the CDR3 is TGTGCCAGCAGTGGACAGGGGAATTCACCCCTCCACTTT.

This clonotype has only a few counts. V is TRBV29-1 and J is TRBJ2-7; D is perhaps TRBD2 (5 bases). This CDR3 has 13 residues. Germline V CDR1 and CDR2: SQVTM, ANQGSEA. With 7 bases removed from V and 4 bases from J, the gap between germline ends came to 17 bases. The CDR3 loop is CSAGGLMGYEQYF. The CDR3 region has the DNA TGCAGCGCTGGAGGCCTTATGGGGTACGAGCAGTACTTC.

This clonotype was recorded at least ten times. This rearrangement joins TRBV12-3 or TRBV12-4 to TRBJ2-6, with D perhaps TRBD2 (5 bases). This CDR3 has 16 residues. V dropped 6 bases and J dropped 2 bases, with 14 bases sitting between them. CDR3 in amino acids: CASRDSLMPGANVLTF. The CDR3 DNA reads TGTGCCAGCAGGGACTCTCTTATGCCTGGGGCCAACGTCCTGACTTTC.

The chain carries TRBV15 and TRBJ2-2; D not resolved. The germline V and J ends were trimmed by 4 bases and 6 bases, with 15 bases remaining between them. Germline CDR1 LNHNV, CDR2 YYDKDF (reference sequence). CDR3 length: 15 amino acids. The CDR3 region is CATSKADLRPGELFF. In nucleotides, the CDR3 is TGTGCCACCAGCAAGGCAGATCTCAGGCCCGGGGAGCTGTTTTTT.

This clonotype was seen at least ten times. V is TRBV7-6 and J is TRBJ2-2; D is unclear. The length of the CDR3 is 12 residues. V shed 5 bases and J shed 8 bases, with 9 bases lying between them. Germline-derived CDR1 and CDR2 are SGHVS and FNYEAQ. This CDR3 is CASSPALGELFF. CDR3 nucleotide sequence: TGTGCCAGCAGCCCTGCTTTGGGGGAGCTGTTTTTT.

This clonotype occurred many times. The J gene is TRBJ2-2, the V gene TRBV20-1, with 7 bases that match TRBD1. The CDR3 has 18 residues. Germline V gene sequence: CDR1 DFQATT, CDR2 SNEGSKA (reference sequence). With V trimmed by 1 base and J by 0 bases, 11 bases remained unmatched. Here the CDR3 DNA reads TGCAGTGCTAGAGGGCTGGGACAGAGTTTTACGAACACCGGGGAGCTGTTTTTT. As protein: CSARGLGQSFTNTGELFF.

V usage is TRBV29-1 and J usage is TRBJ2-6, with D possibly being TRBD2 (5 bases). The CDR3 runs to 14 residues. In germline, CDR1 is SQVTM, CDR2 ANQGSEA. Trimming pared 4 bases from V and 1 base from J, leaving 8 bases between. The CDR3 sequence: CSVAGMSGANVLTF. Written as DNA, the CDR3 is TGCAGCGTTGCGGGAATGTCTGGGGCCAACGTCCTGACTTTC.

CDR3 region: CASSIDRGTTEAFF. In DNA, the CDR3 is TGTGCCAGTAGTATAGATCGGGGTACCACTGAAGCTTTCTTT. The chain employs TRBV19 and TRBJ1-1, with D unclear. V shed 0 bases and J shed 4 bases, with 9 bases lying between them. The CDR3 spans 14 residues. Germline V lookup: CDR1 LNHDA, CDR2 SQIVND (reference sequence). Drawing the rest from reference TRBV19 and TRBJ1-1, the complete variable domain is DGGITQSPKYLFRKEGQNVTLSCEQNLNHDAMYWYRQDPGQGLRLIYYSQIVNDFQKGDIAEGYSVSREKKESFPLTVTSAQKNPTAFYLCASSIDRGTTEAFFGQGTRLTVV.

The sample holds a few counts of this clonotype. This rearrangement joins TRBV5-5 to TRBJ1-5; D call uncertain. V lost 0 bases and J lost 4, with 8 bases in between. Germline V gives CDR1 SGHKS, CDR2 YYEKEE (reference sequence). The CDR3 is 14 amino acids. The CDR3 DNA sequence: TGTGCCAGCAGCTTGGAGCAGGTTAATCAGCCCCAGCATTTT. This gives the protein CASSLEQVNQPQHF.

The chain uses TRBV4-1 and TRBJ1-5; unclear D gene. In germline, CDR1 is MGHRA, CDR2 YSYEKL. Trimming took off 4 bases at V and 4 bases at J, with 11 bases between the two ends. This CDR3 comprises 14 residues. This CDR3 reads CASSLQQANQPQHF. In DNA form, the CDR3 reads TGCGCCAGCAGCCTCCAGCAGGCGAATCAGCCCCAGCATTTT.

The chain links TRBV30 to TRBJ1-2; perhaps TRBD1 as D (6 bases). The CDR3 contains 14 residues. Trimming cost V 4 bases and J 2 bases, with 14 bases left between them. CDR1 GTSNPN and CDR2 SVGIG come from the germline V gene (reference sequence). The DNA of the CDR3 is TGTGCCTGGACTGGGGGCCTGCCCAACTATGGCTACACCTTC. Translated: CAWTGGLPNYGYTF.

The chain couples TRBV15 to TRBJ2-7, with TRBD2 matching 7 bases. CDR1 is LNHNV and CDR2 is YYDKDF in the germline V gene (reference sequence). V was clipped by 1 base and J by 0 bases; unmatched bases: 3. The CDR3 has 15 residues. CDR3 sequence (DNA): TGTGCCACCAGCAGAGGGGGCGGGGGCTCCTACGAGCAGTACTTC. This encodes CATSRGGGGSYEQYF.

The chain links TRBV12-3 or TRBV12-4 to TRBJ1-2; no clear D gene. The CDR3 extends over 11 amino acids. The V and J ends lost 6 bases and 3 bases respectively, with 5 bases between them. The CDR3 nucleotides read TGTGCCAGCAGCCAGGACTATGGCTACACCTTC. It codes for CASSQDYGYTF.

The chain's CDR3 is CASSFSRAGVDEAFF. CDR3 nucleotide sequence: TGTGCCAGCAGCTTTTCGCGAGCAGGGGTTGATGAAGCTTTCTTT. The chain links TRBV7-2 to TRBJ1-1; the D gene is possibly TRBD1 (6 bases). Germline CDR1 and CDR2: SGHTA and FQGNSA. This CDR3 is built from 15 residues. Trimming removed 3 bases at V and 7 bases at J, with 18 bases between.

This clonotype was counted between two and nine times. The chain couples TRBV11-2 to TRBJ2-1, with TRBD2 identical over 9 bases. The CDR3 runs 16 residues. V trimming: 5 bases; J trimming: 5 bases; junction bases outside the gene matches: 10. Germline V gene data show CDR1 as SGHAT and CDR2 as FQNNGV. CDR3: CASSIRLAEPNNEQFF. The CDR3 DNA follows: TGTGCCAGCAGCATAAGACTAGCGGAACCTAACAATGAGCAGTTCTTC.

The V call is TRBV5-1, the J call TRBJ1-5, with D unresolved. Germline lookup yields CDR1 SGHRS and CDR2 YFSETQ. Trimming left V 4 bases short and J 2 bases short, with 10 bases between. This CDR3 has 14 residues. CDR3 region: CASSAGVGNQPQHF. CDR3 DNA: TGCGCCAGCAGCGCCGGGGTTGGCAATCAGCCCCAGCATTTT.

The chain recombines TRBV3-1 with TRBJ1-5, with a possible D match to TRBD1 (6 bases). The CDR3 consists of 14 residues. Trimming shortened V by 0 bases and J by 6 bases, and 9 bases separated the two germline ends. Germline assignment: CDR1 LGHDT and CDR2 YNNKEL (reference sequence). As DNA, the CDR3 is TGTGCCAGCAGCCAAGATAGGGGGTTTCAGCCCCAGCATTTT. Translated, it gives CASSQDRGFQPQHF.